This entry concerns a single T cell receptor beta chain. This record comes from a study of blood T cell repertoires in COVID-19. Only in-frame clones appear in the TCRdb table, and some are missing; sequencing was by immunoSEQ multiplex PCR. This table has approximately 170,000 clones, 75% to 85% appearing once. Germline CDR1 is MGHRA and CDR2 is YSYEKL. This CDR3 contains 13 residues. V was cut by 4 bases and J by 7 bases, with 11 bases left in between. The sequenced sample consisted of PBMCs or T cells enriched from blood (not recorded which). The genes are TRBV4-1 and TRBJ2-1; tentative D call: TRBD1 (6 bases). This TCR came from a man aged 35 to 55 who had recovered from COVID-19. For the CDR3, the DNA is TGCGCCAGCAGCCTTGATCAGGGGAATGAGCAGTTCTTC. This encodes CASSLDQGNEQFF.